This TCR beta chain was found in a study of blood T cells in healthy people across ages. The study, taken as a whole, reports: The CMV status of each donor remained undetermined, and this could have confounded shifts in expanded clonotypes.

For the second PCR, which ran for about 7 to 12 cycles, a sample-barcoded 5' primer and a J-beta primer mix were used. TCRdb ran MiXCR on the 5' RACE reads and lists one entry per CDR3 protein. The data show 1.8 million or so distinct CDR3 sequences, approximately 39% seen once. About this clonotype itself: What it binds is unknown. One junction end disagrees with the germline gene, perhaps due to a read error.

The germline V gene encodes CDR1 SGHRS and CDR2 YFSETQ. CDR3 length: 17 amino acids. This sequence was found in a human donor in good health. Material: blood. The chain uses TRBV5-1 and TRBJ2-3; tentatively, D is TRBD1 or TRBD2 (5 bases each). CDR3 coding DNA: TGCGCCAGCAGCTTTATGAAGGGCCCGGGACGCACAGATGCGCAGTATTTT. Translated, it gives CASSFMKGPGRTDAQYF. Full variable domain (outside the CDR3, taken from reference TRBV5-1 and TRBJ2-3): KAGVTQTPRYLIKTRGQQVTLSCSPISGHRSVSWYQQTPGQGLQFLFEYFSETQRNKGNFPGRFSGRQFSNSRSEMNVSTLELGDSALYLCASSFMKGPGRTDAQYFGPGTRLTVL.